The subject of this entry is one TCR beta chain. What it binds is not known. Germline V gene sequence: CDR1 SGHVS, CDR2 FNYEAQ. This CDR3 contains 13 residues. Between the trimmed V and J ends, which lost 5 bases and 4 bases, there was a span of 12 bases. Each PCR replicate from the sorted subsets contained 200 to 250 ng DNA, which is about 30,000 T cell genomes. TCRdb's copy holds only in-frame clones and misses some; the assay was immunoSEQ multiplex PCR. The sample shows around 580,000 clones, about 98% of them seen only once. This entry is derived from a study of shared clonotypes between healthy human individuals. The study's findings and limits: Clonotypes that were shared across a few donors made up roughly 5% of naive CD4 clonotypes. Clonotypes which were not shared had lower generation probabilities than clonotypes that all four donors shared.

CD45RO-negative CD8 cells positively selected for CCR7 made up the naive population, which excluded terminally differentiated effector memory CD45RA+ cells. The TCR sequence derives from a man younger than 40 in good health. V and J are TRBV7-6 and TRBJ2-7; possible D gene TRBD1, 6 bases. Sequencing used naive CD8+ T cells sorted from blood. The CDR3 spells CASSQGSRYEQYF. Written as DNA, the CDR3 is TGTGCCAGCAGCCAGGGGTCACGGTACGAGCAGTACTTC.